Below, 14 T cell receptor beta chains from the same sample are listed, as sequenced in a study of somatic mutations in cytotoxic T cells in rheumatoid arthritis (dated by TCRdb to about 2017). Library prep was done by the immunoSEQ multiplex PCR assay. This immuneACCESS table, as held by TCRdb, lists in-frame sequences with V and J called but not all clones. Of the missing ones, under half trace to an unresolved V gene in checked studies; the others have no known cause. For this sample the table gives some 11,000 clones, of which roughly 70% were detected only once. The leading ten clones occupy around two fifths of the sample. The material sequenced was CD8+ T cells sorted from blood. These receptors were taken from an adult with rheumatoid arthritis.

The V call is TRBV4-2, the J call TRBJ2-1; 7 nucleotides agree with TRBD1. The germline V gene has CDR1 LGHNA and CDR2 YNFKEQ. This CDR3 spans 15 amino acids. V lost 0 bases, J lost 9 bases, and 8 bases stayed unmatched. CDR3 nucleotides: TGTGCCAGCAGCCAAGATTGGGCCAGGGGGTCTGAGCAGTTCTTC. It translates to CASSQDWARGSEQFF.

This chain links TRBV2 with TRBJ1-1, with a tentative D call TRBD1 (5 bases). This CDR3 is 13 amino acids long. Germline CDR1 is SNHLY and CDR2 is FYNNEI. Trimming shortened V by 5 bases and J by 1 base, and 8 bases separated the two germline ends. CDR3 sequence (DNA): TGTGCCAGCAGTCAGGGAGAGAACACTGAAGCTTTCTTT. Encoded protein: CASSQGENTEAFF.

The V and J genes are TRBV7-1 and TRBJ1-5; 8 bases line up with TRBD1. TRBV7-1 is an open reading frame, and its role is uncertain. The CDR3 covers 15 residues. The V and J ends lost 5 bases and 6 bases, in that order; junction bases with no gene match: 9. CDR3 amino acids: CASSLTTGGGQPQHF. In nucleotides, the CDR3 is TGTGCCAGCAGCCTCACTACAGGGGGAGGTCAGCCCCAGCATTTT.

This chain connects TRBV6-5 to TRBJ1-5; TRBD1 might be the D (5 bases). CDR3 length equals 14 residues. Trimming removed 10 bases from V and 1 base from J, with 14 bases in between. From germline, CDR1 is MNHEY and CDR2 SVGAGI. CDR3 amino acids: CATREGLSNQPQHF. The CDR3 DNA reads TGTGCCACCCGGGAGGGACTGAGCAATCAGCCCCAGCATTTT.

This sequence joins TRBV5-6 and TRBJ1-3; TRBD1 matches at 8 bases. In germline, CDR1 is SGHDT, CDR2 YYEEEE. The CDR3 has 16 amino acids. V gave up 4 bases and J gave up 0 bases; unmatched junction bases: 6. The CDR3 sequence is CASSRTGILSGNTIYF. As DNA, the CDR3 is TGTGCCAGCAGCAGGACAGGGATCCTCTCTGGAAACACCATATATTTT.

The chain joins TRBV6-5 to TRBJ1-2; D not certain. The CDR3 contains 13 residues. Germline CDR1 and CDR2: MNHEY and SVGAGI. V lost 4 bases to trimming and J lost 1 base, with 7 bases between them. CDR3 region: CASSSSYNYGYTF. CDR3 coding DNA: TGTGCCAGCAGTTCCAGTTATAACTATGGCTACACCTTC.

V and J are TRBV5-4 and TRBJ2-2, with D unclear. The germline V gene has CDR1 SGHNT and CDR2 YYREEE (reference sequence). The V and J ends lost 4 bases and 1 base respectively, with 8 bases between them. The CDR3 loop spans 14 amino acids. The CDR3 reads CASSGPENTGELFF. The CDR3, as DNA: TGTGCCAGCAGCGGACCGGAGAACACCGGGGAGCTGTTTTTT. The variable domain in full, completed from reference TRBV5-4 and TRBJ2-2, reads ETGVTQSPTHLIKTRGQQVTLRCSSQSGHNTVSWYQQALGQGPQFIFQYYREEENGRGNFPPRFSGLQFPNYSSELNVNALELDDSALYLCASSGPENTGELFFGEGSRLTVL.

The chain is built from TRBV28 and TRBJ2-6; either TRBD1 or TRBD2 may supply D (5 bases each). Trimming pared 6 bases from V and 1 base from J, leaving 13 bases between. This CDR3 region has 16 residues. Germline CDR1 reads MDHEN; CDR2 reads SYDVKM. CDR3 in amino acids: CASSPRELSGANVLTF. CDR3 in DNA: TGTGCCAGCAGCCCCAGGGAGTTGTCTGGGGCCAACGTCCTGACTTTC.

The chain joins TRBV28 to TRBJ1-2; the D gene is possibly TRBD1 (5 bases). This CDR3 is 15 amino acids long. Germline V CDR1 and CDR2: MDHEN, SYDVKM. The ends were cut back, 6 bases at V and 1 base at J, with 15 bases in the middle. The CDR3 protein is CASRGGGTRNYGYTF. In DNA, the CDR3 is TGTGCCAGCAGAGGAGGAGGGACTCGTAACTATGGCTACACCTTC.

This chain connects TRBV6-4 to TRBJ2-2; TRBD1 is a possible D gene (5 bases). Germline loops: CDR1 MRHNA, CDR2 SNTAGT. The CDR3 loop spans 14 amino acids. Trimming took 3 bases from V and 6 from J, leaving 11 bases between them. CDR3 coding DNA: TGTGCCAGCAGTGAAAACGAAGGGGCCGGGGAGCTGTTTTTT. Its protein product is CASSENEGAGELFF.

The chain has TRBV6-6 and TRBJ1-1; perhaps TRBD1 as D (5 bases). This CDR3 region has 11 residues. V lost 7 bases and J 8 bases, leaving 11 bases between the germline ends. Germline CDR1 MNHNY, CDR2 SVGAGI (reference sequence). The DNA of the CDR3 is TGTGCCAGCAAAGACAGTATCGAAGCTTTCTTT. This encodes CASKDSIEAFF.

The chain couples TRBV6-1 to TRBJ2-1, with a weak D call TRBD1 (5 bases). Germline V gene sequence: CDR1 MNHNS, CDR2 SASEGT. CDR3 length: 15 amino acids. V lost 4 bases to trimming and J lost 4 bases, with 14 bases between them. The CDR3 is CASSALPGSYNEQFF. The CDR3 coding sequence is TGTGCCAGCAGTGCGCTCCCAGGGTCATACAATGAGCAGTTCTTC.

The chain couples TRBV5-1 to TRBJ2-2; D remains ambiguous. CDR3 length: 15 residues. The germline CDR1 and CDR2 sequences are SGHRS and YFSETQ. Trimming stripped 3 bases from V and 7 bases from J, with 16 bases between. CDR3 in DNA: TGCGCCAGCAGCTACCTCAGCCCGACTGGCGGGGAGCTGTTTTTT. This translates into CASSYLSPTGGELFF.

The J gene is TRBJ2-7, the V gene TRBV7-8; weak D call: TRBD2 (6 bases). The V gene's germline CDR1 is SGHVS and CDR2 FQNEAQ. Deletions cut 3 bases from V and 0 bases from J, with 15 bases between. The CDR3 sequence is 16 residues long. Here the CDR3 DNA reads TGTGCCAGCAGCTTGAGAGGAGGGCAGAGCTCCTACGAGCAGTACTTC. Protein: CASSLRGGQSSYEQYF.